These 8 T cell receptor beta chains share one sample of origin, sequenced in a study of blood T cells in healthy people across ages. A second PCR, run for roughly 6 to 11 cycles, used a sample-barcoded 5' primer plus a J-beta primer mix. TCRdb independently ran MiXCR on the 5' RACE reads; one entry per CDR3 protein. The sample shows around 670,000 distinct CDR3 sequences, about 28% of them seen only once. Sequenced material: blood. Receptors originate from a woman older than 75 in good health.

CDR3 loop: CASSGAAGKRYEQYF. CDR3 nucleotide sequence: TGTGCCAGCAGTGGCGCCGCGGGGAAGAGATACGAGCAGTACTTC. This chain links TRBV12-3 or TRBV12-4 with TRBJ2-5; a weak D match, TRBD2 (6 bases). The end of the DNA is better explained by TRBJ2-7, so the J call may be wrong. The CDR3 runs 15 residues.

This clonotype has ten or more counts. This rearrangement joins TRBV4-3 to TRBJ1-6; tentative D call: TRBD1 (6 bases). Trimming removed 1 base from V and 7 bases from J, with 11 bases in between. This CDR3 is built from 15 residues. The germline V gene encodes CDR1 LGHNA and CDR2 YSLEER. The CDR3 reads CASSQGGQSNSPLHF. Written as DNA, the CDR3 is TGCGCCAGCAGCCAAGGAGGACAGTCAAATTCACCCCTCCACTTT.

In this sample, this clonotype turned up a few times. The genes are TRBV28 and TRBJ1-4; D gene uncertain. Germline CDR1 is MDHEN and CDR2 is SYDVKM. This CDR3 spans 13 amino acids. Between the trimmed V and J ends, which lost 8 bases and 10 bases, there was a span of 17 bases. CDR3 region: CASSDRAGGKLFF. The CDR3 DNA reads as TGTGCCAGCTCCGACCGAGCTGGCGGAAAACTGTTTTTT.

This clonotype has a count of ten or more. At one end the junction does not follow the germline gene, possibly because of a read error. This chain connects TRBV7-7 to TRBJ2-1; 9 nucleotides line up with TRBD2. This CDR3 spans 14 amino acids. Per germline, CDR1 SSHAT and CDR2 FNYEAQ (reference sequence). CDR3 sequence reads: CASSLEAGGNEQFF. DNA of the CDR3: TGTGCTAGCAGCTTAGAGGCGGGGGGGAATGAGCAGTTCTTC.

This clonotype was observed at least ten times. The chain recombines TRBV5-1 with TRBJ2-3; unclear D gene. Between the trimmed V and J ends, which lost 4 bases and 2 bases, there was a span of 8 bases. Germline loops: CDR1 SGHRS, CDR2 YFSETQ. The CDR3 is made up of 13 amino acids. CDR3 amino acids: CASSGQATDTQYF. CDR3 DNA sequence: TGCGCCAGCAGCGGGCAGGCCACAGATACGCAGTATTTT.

The chain uses TRBV30 and TRBJ1-5; D call uncertain. Between the trimmed V and J ends, which lost 0 bases and 1 base, there was a span of 10 bases. Germline values: CDR1 GTSNPN, CDR2 SVGIG (reference sequence). There are 15 residues in the CDR3. CDR3 sequence reads: CAWSVESGSNQPQHF. In nucleotides, the CDR3 is TGTGCCTGGAGTGTTGAGTCCGGAAGCAATCAGCCCCAGCATTTT.

This clonotype was detected ten times or more. The chain joins TRBV25-1 to TRBJ2-5, with D unresolved. The CDR3 spans 12 residues. Trimming shortened V by 5 bases and J by 3 bases, and 7 bases separated the two germline ends. Germline V gene sequence: CDR1 MGHDK, CDR2 SYGVNS. In DNA, the CDR3 is TGTGCCAGCAGTCTACCCGAAGAGACCCAGTACTTC. Amino acids: CASSLPEETQYF.

The chain carries TRBV11-3 and TRBJ2-7; perhaps TRBD2 as D (6 bases). The V and J ends lost 3 bases and 7 bases respectively, with 16 bases between them. The CDR3 contains 14 residues. Germline loops: CDR1 SGHNT, CDR2 YENEEA. In DNA, the CDR3 is TGTGCCAGCAGCTTCGGCGGGGCCTCCAATGAGCAGTACTTC. Amino acid sequence: CASSFGGASNEQYF. The complete variable domain, with remaining parts taken from reference TRBV11-3 and TRBJ2-7, reads EAGVVQSPRYKIIEKKQPVAFWCNPISGHNTLYWYLQNLGQGPELLIRYENEEAVDDSQLPKDRFSAERLKGVDSTLKIQPAELGDSAVYLCASSFGGASNEQYFGPGTRLTVT.